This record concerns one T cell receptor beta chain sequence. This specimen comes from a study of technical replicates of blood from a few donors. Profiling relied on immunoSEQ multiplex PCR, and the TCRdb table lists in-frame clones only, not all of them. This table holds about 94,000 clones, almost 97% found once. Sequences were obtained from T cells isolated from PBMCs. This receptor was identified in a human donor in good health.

The CDR3 reads CASSELGRGETQYF. DNA for the CDR3: TGTGCCAGCAGTGAATTAGGGCGGGGGGAGACCCAGTACTTC. This chain uses TRBV2 with TRBJ2-5; 7 bases line up with TRBD2. There are 14 residues in the CDR3. The germline gives CDR1 SNHLY, CDR2 FYNNEI. Trimming took 2 bases from V and 5 from J; bases not matched to a gene: 5. The variable domain in full, completed from reference TRBV2 and TRBJ2-5, reads EPEVTQTPSHQVTQMGQEVILRCVPISNHLYFYWYRQILGQKVEFLVSFYNNEISEKSEIFDDQFSVERPDGSNFTLKIRSTKLEDSAMYFCASSELGRGETQYFGPGTRLLVL.